These 19 T cell receptor beta chains were all obtained from the same sample, sequenced in a study of spatial heterogeneity in lung cancer. Noted time point: sample taken at primary tumor resection. Without sorting, whole RNA was sequenced from tumor, nontumor lung or frozen PBMC. TCRdb itself ran the 5' RACE reads through MiXCR, one entry per CDR3 protein. The sample includes roughly 36,000 distinct CDR3 sequences, approximately 6.3% of them seen just once. Sequenced material: PBMCs, taken at surgery. The origin of the receptors is a male donor with early-stage non-small cell lung cancer.

This clonotype has a handful of counts. The rearrangement links TRBV5-6 to TRBJ2-3; D gene uncertain. Germline V gives CDR1 SGHDT, CDR2 YYEEEE. Trimming cost V 0 bases and J 0 bases, with 8 bases left between them. CDR3 size: 15 residues. This chain's CDR3 is CASSLGRDSTDTQYF. The CDR3 nucleotides read TGTGCCAGCAGCTTGGGAAGAGATAGCACAGATACGCAGTATTTT.

This clonotype was observed at least ten times. The chain recombines TRBV2 with TRBJ1-5; perhaps TRBD1 as D (5 bases). CDR1 is SNHLY, CDR2 FYNNEI, per germline. The V end was cut by 5 bases, the J end by 2 bases, with 7 bases between. This CDR3 region has 13 residues. The CDR3 sequence: CASSWGGNQPQHF. The CDR3 coding sequence is TGTGCCAGCAGTTGGGGGGGCAATCAGCCCCAGCATTTT.

This clonotype was found many times. This chain joins TRBV12-5 and TRBJ1-3, with D hard to call. Germline V gene data show CDR1 as LGHNT and CDR2 as FRNRAP. The CDR3 is made up of 13 amino acids. V shed 5 bases and J shed 4 bases, with 9 bases lying between them. The CDR3 reads CASGPGFGNTIYF. CDR3 nucleotide sequence: TGTGCTAGTGGTCCGGGGTTCGGAAACACCATATATTTT.

This clonotype ranks as medium-sized. V is TRBV28 and J is TRBJ2-7, with D possibly being TRBD2 (6 bases). The CDR3 has 11 residues. The germline gives CDR1 MDHEN, CDR2 SYDVKM. Trimming pared 6 bases from V and 4 bases from J, leaving 7 bases between. The CDR3 DNA reads TGTGCCAGCAGACTAGCTTACGAGCAGTACTTC. Translating gives CASRLAYEQYF.

In this sample, this clonotype turned up many times. V usage is TRBV30 and J usage is TRBJ2-5; D is uncertain. V was trimmed by 4 bases and J by 5 bases, leaving 11 bases between them. Per germline, CDR1 GTSNPN and CDR2 SVGIG (reference sequence). The CDR3 loop spans 12 amino acids. CDR3 sequence reads: CAWKSLAETQYF. The CDR3 nucleotides read TGTGCCTGGAAGAGTCTGGCGGAGACCCAGTACTTC.

This clonotype was recorded at least ten times. The CDR3 sequence: CASSSTVSTFEQYF. The CDR3 nucleotides are TGTGCCAGCAGCTCGACAGTTAGTACCTTCGAGCAGTACTTC. The gene calls are TRBV11-2 and TRBJ2-7, with D perhaps TRBD1 (5 bases). CDR1 and CDR2 (germline): SGHAT, FQNNGV. This CDR3 is built from 14 residues. V was shortened by 4 bases and J by 6 bases, with 16 bases between the two germline ends.

This clonotype was observed a handful of times. The chain carries TRBV20-1 and TRBJ2-4; D may correspond to TRBD1 or TRBD2 (6 bases each). The V gene's germline CDR1 is DFQATT and CDR2 SNEGSKA (reference sequence). V gave up 6 bases and J gave up 0 bases, with 24 bases separating them. The CDR3 consists of 18 residues. The CDR3 DNA reads as TGCAGTGCGGAAAGGGGTCTGTATGGGGGGCAAGCCAAAAACATTCAGTACTTC. The encoded protein is CSAERGLYGGQAKNIQYF.

This clonotype turned up a few times. This chain joins TRBV7-9 and TRBJ1-1, with a tentative D call TRBD1 (5 bases). Trimming took off 0 bases at V and 3 bases at J, with 11 bases between the two ends. This CDR3 spans 15 amino acids. Germline lookup yields CDR1 SEHNR and CDR2 FQNEAQ (reference sequence). Here the CDR3 reads CASSLAGGLDTEAFF. The CDR3 nucleotides are TGTGCCAGCAGCTTAGCGGGGGGGTTGGACACTGAAGCTTTCTTT.

The V and J genes are TRBV10-2 and TRBJ2-6, with D possibly called TRBD1 or TRBD2 (6 bases each). Trimming stripped 6 bases from V and 0 bases from J, with 15 bases between. Germline V gene lookup returns CDR1 WSHSY and CDR2 SAAADI. CDR3 length: 17 residues. In nucleotides, the CDR3 is TGCGCCAGCAGAGGGCGGGACATAGGCTCTGGGGCCAACGTCCTGACTTTC. Amino acid sequence: CASRGRDIGSGANVLTF.

This rearrangement joins TRBV5-1 to TRBJ1-1; weak D call: TRBD1 (6 bases). The germline V gene encodes CDR1 SGHRS and CDR2 YFSETQ. This CDR3 has 16 residues. V was cut by 2 bases and J by 1 base, with 15 bases left in between. The CDR3 bases are TGCGCCAGCAGCTTTGGGTCAGGGGCACCGAACACTGAAGCTTTCTTT. Amino acid sequence: CASSFGSGAPNTEAFF.

This clonotype has at least ten counts. The chain has TRBV3-1 and TRBJ2-1, with 9 bases matching TRBD1. Germline CDR1 reads LGHDT; CDR2 reads YNNKEL (reference sequence). The V gene end was trimmed by 4 bases and the J gene end by 7 bases; junction bases not matched to a gene: 8. The CDR3 length is 15 residues. CDR3 nucleotide sequence: TGTGCCAGCAGCCCCGGGACAGGGTGGTCAAATGAGCAGTTCTTC. Translating gives CASSPGTGWSNEQFF.

This clonotype has at least ten counts. The genes are TRBV18 and TRBJ1-5; TRBD1 is a possible D gene (5 bases). Trimming left V 2 bases short and J 1 base short, with 12 bases between. CDR1 is KGHSH and CDR2 is LQKENI in the germline V gene. The CDR3 sequence is 16 residues long. CDR3 nucleotide sequence: TGTGCCAGCTCACCATCCGGGGGGGGAAGCAATCAGCCCCAGCATTTT. This encodes CASSPSGGGSNQPQHF.

At least ten counts were recorded for this clonotype. At one boundary the junction diverges from the germline segment, which might be a read error. This sequence joins TRBV6-2 or TRBV6-3 and TRBJ2-3; 9 bases match TRBD2. The CDR3 has 16 amino acids. Germline loops: CDR1 MNHEY, CDR2 SVGEGT. The CDR3 nucleotides are TGTACCAGCAGTTACCTTGGCGGGGGGGCGGCTGATACGCAGTATTTT. It is translated as CTSSYLGGGAADTQYF.

The J gene is TRBJ1-6, the V gene TRBV20-1, with D possibly TRBD1 on 5 matching bases. Trimming stripped 5 bases from V and 9 bases from J, with 17 bases between. The germline gives CDR1 DFQATT, CDR2 SNEGSKA (reference sequence). This CDR3 region has 14 residues. The CDR3 DNA follows: TGCAGTGCTTTACGCGGGGCCGCAAGTTCACCCCTCCACTTT. This gives the protein CSALRGAASSPLHF.

Ten or more counts support this clonotype. The chain employs TRBV7-9 and TRBJ2-3; 8 bases map to TRBD1. The junction had 18 bases not matched to a gene; V was cut back by 5 bases and J by 8 bases. The CDR3 loop spans 17 amino acids. Germline-derived CDR1 and CDR2 are SEHNR and FQNEAQ (reference sequence). This chain's CDR3 is CASSPEPGQEGLATQYF. CDR3 in DNA: TGTGCCAGCAGCCCGGAGCCGGGACAGGAGGGGTTGGCTACGCAGTATTTT.

The chain links TRBV30 to TRBJ2-7, with 8 bases fitting TRBD1. From germline, CDR1 is GTSNPN and CDR2 SVGIG (reference sequence). CDR3 length: 14 amino acids. V shed 2 bases, J shed 4 bases, and the junction held 7 bases outside the gene matches. CDR3 nucleotides: TGTGCCTGGAGTAATGGAGGGACAGGATACGAGCAGTACTTC. It encodes CAWSNGGTGYEQYF.

A remark on this clonotype: This clone may be a read error of a much larger clone one base away. The rearrangement uses TRBV12-3 or TRBV12-4 and TRBJ1-2, with D possibly matching TRBD1 (5 bases). The CDR3 has 15 residues. V was pared by 6 bases and J by 3 bases, with 17 bases between. This CDR3 is CASRPGQGPDYGYTF. The CDR3 region has the DNA TGTGCCAGCAGGCCCGGGCAGGGCCCTGACTATGGCTACACCTTC.

J is TRBJ2-1 and V is TRBV5-1; a weak D match, TRBD1 (5 bases). CDR1 is SGHRS, CDR2 YFSETQ, per germline. Trimming took off 0 bases at V and 0 bases at J, with 13 bases between the two ends. This CDR3 contains 17 residues. CDR3 sequence: CASSLAIRQGSYNEQFF. The CDR3 region has the DNA TGCGCCAGCAGCTTGGCCATACGTCAGGGCTCCTACAATGAGCAGTTCTTC.

This clonotype was seen at least ten times. The chain employs TRBV6-5 and TRBJ1-4; 8 nucleotides match TRBD1. Trimming took 2 bases from V and 8 from J; bases not matched to a gene: 4. This CDR3 comprises 14 residues. CDR1 MNHEY and CDR2 SVGAGI come from the germline V gene. CDR3 residues: CASSYGTGREKLFF. CDR3 nucleotides: TGTGCCAGCAGTTACGGGACAGGACGAGAAAAACTGTTTTTT.